Below, 30 T cell receptor beta chains from the same sample are listed, as sequenced in a study of blood T cell repertoires in COVID-19. Using immunoSEQ multiplex PCR, the repertoire was profiled, and TCRdb retains in-frame clones only, with some absent. Found here are around 250,000 clones, around four fifths of them singletons; the top ten hold about 5%. The sequencing sample was made of peripheral blood. Receptors were obtained from a man aged 55 to 70 who had recovered from COVID-19.

The chain has TRBV11-2 and TRBJ1-1, with 8 nucleotides matching TRBD1. V was pared by 5 bases and J by 8 bases, with 7 bases of the junction left unmatched. The CDR3 has 13 residues. The germline V gene encodes CDR1 SGHAT and CDR2 FQNNGV. Here the CDR3 DNA reads TGTGCCAGCAGCCAGGGGACAGGTTCGGAAGCTTTCTTT. Translation: CASSQGTGSEAFF.

The chain carries TRBV7-3 and TRBJ2-3, with TRBD2 matching 7 bases. The trim removed 3 bases at V and 4 bases at J, leaving 1 base unmatched. CDR1 and CDR2 from the germline V gene are SGHTA and FQGTGA. The CDR3 has 13 residues. The CDR3 sequence is CASSLTSPDTQYF. CDR3 nucleotides: TGTGCCAGCAGCTTGACTAGCCCAGATACGCAGTATTTT.

The J gene is TRBJ2-1, the V gene TRBV30, with 10 bases matching TRBD2. CDR3 length: 15 amino acids. V trimming: 0 bases; J trimming: 2 bases; junction bases outside the gene matches: 1. Germline values: CDR1 GTSNPN, CDR2 SVGIG (reference sequence). For the CDR3, the DNA is TGTGCCTGGAGTGTACTAGCGGGACCCTACAATGAGCAGTTCTTC. Its protein product is CAWSVLAGPYNEQFF.

The V call is TRBV6-5, the J call TRBJ1-5; perhaps TRBD1 as D (6 bases). Germline CDR1 MNHEY, CDR2 SVGAGI. There are 14 residues in the CDR3. The ends were cut back, 6 bases at V and 1 base at J, with 10 bases in the middle. The CDR3 coding sequence is TGTGCCAGCAGACCTGACAGGAGCAATCAGCCCCAGCATTTT. Translation: CASRPDRSNQPQHF.

V and J are TRBV29-1 and TRBJ2-3, with D tentatively TRBD2 (5 bases). The germline gives CDR1 SQVTM, CDR2 ANQGSEA. Trimming stripped 7 bases from V and 2 bases from J, with 13 bases between. The length of the CDR3 is 13 residues. CDR3 in DNA: TGCAGCGCCGTTCGGGATCCCACAGATACGCAGTATTTT. Amino acids: CSAVRDPTDTQYF.

The chain carries TRBV3-1 (or the pseudogene TRBV3-2) and TRBJ2-3; TRBD2 is a possible D gene (6 bases). V was pared by 1 base and J by 8 bases, with 13 bases between. Germline CDR1 is LGHDT and CDR2 is YNNKEL (reference sequence). The CDR3 covers 14 residues. As DNA, the CDR3 is TGTGCCAGCAGCCAAGTCCAGGGAGGCCTTACGCAGTATTTT. It encodes CASSQVQGGLTQYF.

The rearrangement joins TRBV6-6 to TRBJ1-1; D may be TRBD1 (6 bases). The germline V and J ends were trimmed by 10 bases and 6 bases, with 18 bases remaining between them. CDR3 size: 13 residues. In germline, CDR1 is MNHNY, CDR2 SVGAGI (reference sequence). The CDR3 nucleotides are TGTGCCACCCTGAGGGATGGGGGCGCTGAAGCTTTCTTT. Its protein is CATLRDGGAEAFF.

This clone has just a few counts. This chain links TRBV11-2 with TRBJ1-6; D call uncertain. The V end was cut by 5 bases, the J end by 0 bases, with 8 bases between. Germline V lookup: CDR1 SGHAT, CDR2 FQNNGV. The CDR3 runs to 15 residues. Here the CDR3 DNA reads TGTGCCAGCAGCCGCGTAGACTCCTATAATTCACCCCTCCACTTT. It codes for CASSRVDSYNSPLHF.

The sample holds one count of this clone. The V gene is TRBV30, the J gene TRBJ1-1, with 9 bases aligning to TRBD1. The CDR3 has 20 amino acids. The germline V gene encodes CDR1 GTSNPN and CDR2 SVGIG (reference sequence). With 6 bases clipped from V and 6 bases from J, the junction kept 29 bases outside the gene matches. The CDR3 sequence: CACSLPGQGRIRDSRAEAFF. CDR3 in DNA: TGTGCCTGCTCACTTCCGGGACAGGGTCGAATTAGGGACAGCCGGGCTGAAGCTTTCTTT.

The chain carries TRBV11-2 and TRBJ2-7; perhaps TRBD1 as D (6 bases). CDR1 and CDR2 (germline): SGHAT, FQNNGV. The CDR3 is 13 amino acids. V was shortened by 7 bases and J by 2 bases, with 12 bases between the two germline ends. The CDR3 is CASKDRNTYEQYF. The DNA for the CDR3 is TGTGCCAGCAAAGACAGGAATACCTACGAGCAGTACTTC.

The chain joins TRBV21-1 to TRBJ2-4; the table's D call, TRBD2, has no DNA check behind it. TRBV21-1 is reported as a pseudogene. The CDR3 is 17 amino acids. The CDR3 DNA follows: TGTGCCAGCAGCCCCCGTCCCCAAAGACTAGCCAAAAACATTCAGTACTTC. Encoded protein: CASSPRPQRLAKNIQYF.

The chain uses TRBV27 and TRBJ2-7; TRBD2 aligns across 12 bases. Germline assignment: CDR1 MNHEY and CDR2 SMNVEV (reference sequence). The CDR3 is made up of 15 amino acids. With V trimmed by 5 bases and J by 7 bases, 9 bases remained unmatched. The CDR3 region has the DNA TGTGCCAGCAGTACGCGGACTAGCGGGACGGGTGAGCAGTACTTC. Its protein is CASSTRTSGTGEQYF.

The chain joins TRBV29-1 to TRBJ2-1; D is possibly TRBD2 (6 bases). Germline CDR1 and CDR2: SQVTM and ANQGSEA. The V end lost 8 bases, the J end lost 8 bases, and 10 bases lay between the germline ends. The CDR3 length is 10 residues. DNA for the CDR3: TGCAGCCTCGGGGACTATGAGCAGTTCTTC. Residues: CSLGDYEQFF.

The sample holds one count of this clone. One base separates it from a far larger clone, so it is likely a read error. V is TRBV27 and J is TRBJ2-7; the D gene is possibly TRBD2 (5 bases). Germline-derived CDR1 and CDR2 are MNHEY and SMNVEV (reference sequence). V was pared by 5 bases and J by 3 bases, with 5 bases between. This CDR3 has 11 residues. CDR3 residues: CASSDYYEQYF. The CDR3 DNA reads TGTGCCAGCAGTGACTACTACGAGCAGTACTTC.

The rearrangement joins TRBV30 to TRBJ1-1, with TRBD1 matching 7 bases. Trimming at V came to 3 bases and at J to 1 base, leaving 2 bases not matched to a gene. Germline values: CDR1 GTSNPN, CDR2 SVGIG (reference sequence). The CDR3 totals 13 residues. The CDR3 loop is CAWRGQPNTEAFF. CDR3 bases: TGTGCCTGGAGGGGACAGCCGAACACTGAAGCTTTCTTT.

This clone appeared a few times. This rearrangement joins TRBV5-1 to TRBJ2-1; 8 bases fit TRBD1. CDR1 and CDR2 from the germline V gene are SGHRS and YFSETQ. The CDR3 contains 15 residues. With V trimmed by 4 bases and J by 2 bases, 5 bases remained unmatched. This CDR3 is CASSPAGGAYNEQFF. The CDR3, as DNA: TGCGCCAGCAGCCCAGCAGGGGGCGCCTACAATGAGCAGTTCTTC. Based on the CDR3 plus reference TRBV5-1 and TRBJ2-1, the full variable domain is KAGVTQTPRYLIKTRGQQVTLSCSPISGHRSVSWYQQTPGQGLQFLFEYFSETQRNKGNFPGRFSGRQFSNSRSEMNVSTLELGDSALYLCASSPAGGAYNEQFFGPGTRLTVL.

V usage is TRBV5-4 and J usage is TRBJ2-3, with TRBD2 identical over 7 bases. This CDR3 region has 15 residues. V was clipped by 0 bases and J by 4 bases; unmatched bases: 5. The germline V gene has CDR1 SGHNT and CDR2 YYREEE (reference sequence). CDR3 DNA: TGTGCCAGCAGCTTGGAACTAGCGCTCGCAGATACGCAGTATTTT. Encoded protein: CASSLELALADTQYF.

The V call is TRBV5-1, the J call TRBJ2-5, with TRBD1 matching over 7 bases. Looked up from germline, CDR1 is SGHRS and CDR2 is YFSETQ. After removal of 3 bases from V and 5 bases from J, the junction contained 7 bases not matched to a gene. The CDR3 is made up of 14 amino acids. The CDR3 nucleotides read TGCGCCAGCAGCTCGCGACAGGGTGGTGAGACCCAGTACTTC. Amino acid sequence: CASSSRQGGETQYF.

This rearrangement joins TRBV19 to TRBJ2-5; 9 bases align to TRBD1. CDR1 is LNHDA and CDR2 is SQIVND in the germline V gene (reference sequence). The CDR3 extends over 14 amino acids. Trimming removed 3 bases from V and 4 bases from J; junction bases left unmatched: 3. The CDR3 is CASSMYRGRETQYF. The CDR3, as DNA: TGTGCCAGTAGTATGTACAGGGGGCGAGAGACCCAGTACTTC.

V is TRBV15 and J is TRBJ1-5; a possible D gene is TRBD1 (5 bases). The CDR3 is 15 amino acids. Germline values: CDR1 LNHNV, CDR2 YYDKDF (reference sequence). V was cut by 0 bases and J by 9 bases, with 15 bases left in between. The CDR3 is CATSRDRGSKSPQHF. The CDR3, as DNA: TGTGCCACCAGCAGAGATAGGGGTAGCAAGTCGCCCCAGCATTTT. The variable domain in full, completed from reference TRBV15 and TRBJ1-5, reads DAMVIQNPRYQVTQFGKPVTLSCSQTLNHNVMYWYQQKSSQAPKLLFHYYDKDFNNEADTPDNFQSRRPNTSFCFLDIRSPGLGDTAMYLCATSRDRGSKSPQHFGDGTRLSIL.

V usage is TRBV9 and J usage is TRBJ2-1; D ambiguous. CDR1 is SGDLS, CDR2 YYNGEE, per germline. The CDR3 runs to 13 residues. Trimming shortened V by 1 base and J by 7 bases, and 9 bases separated the two germline ends. In DNA form, the CDR3 reads TGTGCCAGCAGCGTATTTTCAGGTAATGAGCAGTTCTTC. It translates to CASSVFSGNEQFF.

The chain is built from TRBV23-1 and TRBJ1-2, with D perhaps matching TRBD1 (6 bases). TRBV23-1 is annotated as an ORF whose role is uncertain. The CDR3 totals 17 residues. Between the trimmed V and J ends, which lost 0 bases and 7 bases, there was a span of 21 bases. CDR3 nucleotides: TGCGCCAGCAGTCAATCCTTCATAGGGAGGGGGAAGGGTGGCTACACCTTC. Translated: CASSQSFIGRGKGGYTF.

This clone has a single count. The chain couples TRBV12-5 to TRBJ2-7, with a tentative D call TRBD2 (6 bases). The length of the CDR3 is 14 residues. The V end was cut by 4 bases, the J end by 9 bases, with 19 bases between. Germline V CDR1 and CDR2: LGHNT, FRNRAP. The CDR3 is CASGSGGASLGQYF. As DNA, the CDR3 is TGTGCTAGTGGTTCCGGCGGGGCATCCCTCGGGCAGTACTTC.

The CDR3 nucleotides are TGTGCCAGCTCCCTTGGCAGGGGAGAACAGCCCCAGCATTTT. Translated: CASSLGRGEQPQHF. This chain links TRBV9 with TRBJ1-5; a weak D match, TRBD1 (6 bases). Trimming stripped 7 bases from V and 7 bases from J, with 18 bases between. Germline CDR1 and CDR2: SGDLS and YYNGEE. CDR3 length: 14 residues.

The chain couples TRBV5-1 to TRBJ2-1, with D tentatively TRBD2 (6 bases). Germline CDR1 and CDR2: SGHRS and YFSETQ. This CDR3 has 14 residues. V dropped 3 bases and J dropped 5 bases, with 12 bases sitting between them. CDR3 loop: CASSWGDRHNEQFF. DNA for the CDR3: TGCGCCAGCAGCTGGGGGGACCGGCACAATGAGCAGTTCTTC.

Many counts were recorded for this clone. The chain joins TRBV28 to TRBJ1-6; no definite D call. Trimming left V 5 bases short and J 14 bases short, with 13 bases between. This CDR3 has 12 amino acids. Germline lookup yields CDR1 MDHEN and CDR2 SYDVKM. The CDR3 DNA follows: TGTGCCAGCAGTCCTAGCCTGGAGACCCTCCACTTT. Protein sequence: CASSPSLETLHF.

With respect to this clone: This sample includes further DNA sequences coding for the same CDR3. The rearrangement uses TRBV6-5 and TRBJ1-5, with a tentative D call TRBD1 (6 bases). With 6 bases removed from V and 1 base from J, the gap between germline ends came to 10 bases. The germline V gene has CDR1 MNHEY and CDR2 SVGAGI. CDR3 length: 14 amino acids. The CDR3 bases are TGTGCCAGCAGGGCAACAGGGAGCAATCAGCCCCAGCATTTT. Encoded protein: CASRATGSNQPQHF.

J is TRBJ1-4 and V is TRBV5-4; D not certain. Germline V gene data show CDR1 as SGHNT and CDR2 as YYREEE (reference sequence). Between the trimmed V and J ends, which lost 0 bases and 2 bases, there was a span of 11 bases. The CDR3 loop spans 16 amino acids. The chain's CDR3 is CASSLGPGRTNEKLFF. The CDR3 DNA reads as TGTGCCAGCAGCTTGGGGCCAGGCCGGACTAATGAAAAACTGTTTTTT.

V usage is TRBV2 and J usage is TRBJ2-7; 9 positions match TRBD1. CDR3 length equals 17 residues. V lost 6 bases, J lost 3 bases, and 15 bases stayed unmatched. CDR1 SNHLY and CDR2 FYNNEI come from the germline V gene. CDR3 nucleotides: TGTGCCAGCAGACACATAAGTCCCGGGACAGGGAACTACGAGCAGTACTTC. Its protein is CASRHISPGTGNYEQYF. The whole variable domain, remainder taken from reference TRBV2 and TRBJ2-7, is EPEVTQTPSHQVTQMGQEVILRCVPISNHLYFYWYRQILGQKVEFLVSFYNNEISEKSEIFDDQFSVERPDGSNFTLKIRSTKLEDSAMYFCASRHISPGTGNYEQYFGPGTRLTVT.

This clone was seen a few times. The chain links TRBV18 to TRBJ1-1, with 11 bases that match TRBD1. V lost 3 bases and J lost 4; bases outside the gene matches: 1. In germline, CDR1 is KGHSH, CDR2 LQKENI. The CDR3 extends over 14 amino acids. This CDR3 is CASSPGQGGTEAFF. As DNA, the CDR3 is TGTGCCAGCTCACCGGGACAGGGGGGCACTGAAGCTTTCTTT.